Sequencing of this T cell receptor (beta chain) was carried out in a study of blood T cell repertoires in COVID-19 (dated by TCRdb to about 2020). In the study overall: Collaborator samples came from the United States, Italy and Spain and covered acute and convalescent phases of COVID-19. The dataset comprised deeply sampled blood TCRbeta repertoires from subjects exposed to, actively infected with, or recovered from COVID-19. The material from the prospective study consisted of cDNA or gDNA derived from T cells, B-cell-depleted T cells, or PBMCs. Where HLA class I and class II types were available, the types were taken from metadata supplied by the sample provider, not from assay-based typing. The samples were drawn from two sources: the first 160 participants of the ongoing ImmuneRACE study, and 1,200 or so subjects contributed by 6 global collaborators. A freely available public database, intended as a resource for researchers studying the immune response to SARS-CoV-2, is where the repertoires were released. Sample metadata almost always included a de-identified subject ID, COVID-19 status, age in years and sex.

TCRbeta CDR3 regions were amplified from genomic DNA by means of the immunoSEQ Assay, a bias-controlled multiplex PCR. Per the original workflow: The number of nucleated cells in each sample was estimated by amplification of reference gene primers within the assay. To quantify the absolute abundance of each unique TCRbeta CDR3 rearrangement, sequence reads were collapsed and filtered. For each sample, productive Simpson clonality was calculated as the square root of Simpson's diversity index over productive rearrangements. TCRdb limited this immuneACCESS table to in-frame rearrangements with V and J called. A share of clones is missing; checked studies link under half to unresolved V genes, and the rest is unexplained. The V and J calls and clone size are taken from that table; D and trimming were inferred from the DNA. For this sample there are more than 250,000 clones; approximately 90% appear just once. The ten largest clones take up 3.5% to 4% of the sample.

Here is what the overall study found, with its caveats: The amount of clinical and demographic metadata varied by source and participant and was provided uncurated.

As to this clone: This receptor's antigen is unknown. No much larger clone is present one base from it, and per-base qualities are unavailable.

The germline V gene provides CDR1 MNHEY and CDR2 SVGAGI. V is pruned by 6 bases and J by 3 bases, leaving 4 bases of the junction without a gene match. The CDR3 sequence holds 14 residues, the cysteine and phenylalanine included. Here the CDR3 DNA is all that survives: 42 bases in frame from base 1. Each collaborating institution followed its own protocols to collect whole blood in K2EDTA tubes. For TCRbeta analysis, collaborator samples were shipped as frozen whole blood, as isolated PBMCs, or as DNA extracted from either sample type. The source of this sequence is a man aged 18 to 29 with active or convalescent COVID-19. Sequencing used peripheral blood. Recombination linked TRBV6-5 to TRBJ1-4, with TRBD1 identical over 7 junction bases. The nucleotide sequence reads as follows: TGTGCCAGCAGGACAGGGAGGCCTAATGAAAAACTGTTTTTT. Its coded protein is CASRTGRPNEKLFF.